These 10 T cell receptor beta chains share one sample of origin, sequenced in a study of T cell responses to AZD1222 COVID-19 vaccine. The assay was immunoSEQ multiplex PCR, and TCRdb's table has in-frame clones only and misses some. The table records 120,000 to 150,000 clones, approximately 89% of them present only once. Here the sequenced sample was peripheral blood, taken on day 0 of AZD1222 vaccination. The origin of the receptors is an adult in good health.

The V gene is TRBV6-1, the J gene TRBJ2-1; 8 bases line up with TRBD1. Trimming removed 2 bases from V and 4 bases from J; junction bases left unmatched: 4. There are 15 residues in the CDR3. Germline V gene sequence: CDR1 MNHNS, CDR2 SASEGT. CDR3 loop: CASSELDRDYNEQFF. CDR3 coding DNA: TGTGCCAGCAGTGAACTGGACAGGGATTACAATGAGCAGTTCTTC.

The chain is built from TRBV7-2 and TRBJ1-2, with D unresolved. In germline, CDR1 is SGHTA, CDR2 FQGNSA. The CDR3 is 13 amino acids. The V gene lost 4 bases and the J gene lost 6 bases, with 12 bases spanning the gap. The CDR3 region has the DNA TGTGCCAGCAGCTACTCCCTTTTCGATGGCTACACCTTC. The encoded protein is CASSYSLFDGYTF.

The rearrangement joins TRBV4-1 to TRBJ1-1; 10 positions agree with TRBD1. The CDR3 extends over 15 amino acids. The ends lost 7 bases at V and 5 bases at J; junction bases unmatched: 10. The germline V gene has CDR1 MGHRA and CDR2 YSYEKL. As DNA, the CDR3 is TGCGCCAGCACAAGGACAGGGGGAGGAACGACTGAAGCTTTCTTT. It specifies CASTRTGGGTTEAFF.

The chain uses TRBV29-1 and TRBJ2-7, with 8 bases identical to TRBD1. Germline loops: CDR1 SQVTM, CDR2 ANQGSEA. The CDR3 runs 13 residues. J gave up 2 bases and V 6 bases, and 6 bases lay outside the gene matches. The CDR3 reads CSVETGVTYEQYF. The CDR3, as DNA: TGCAGCGTAGAGACAGGGGTAACCTACGAGCAGTACTTC.

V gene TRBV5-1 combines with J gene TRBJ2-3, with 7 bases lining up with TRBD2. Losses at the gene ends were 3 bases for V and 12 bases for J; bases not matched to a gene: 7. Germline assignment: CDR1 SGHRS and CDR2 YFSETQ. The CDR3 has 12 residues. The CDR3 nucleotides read TGCGCCAGCAGCTGGGGGGGAGCCTCACAGTATTTT. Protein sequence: CASSWGGASQYF.

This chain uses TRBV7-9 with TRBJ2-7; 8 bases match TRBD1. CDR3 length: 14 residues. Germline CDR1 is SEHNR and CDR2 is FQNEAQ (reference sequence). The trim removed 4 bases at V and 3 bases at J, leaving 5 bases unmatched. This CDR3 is CASSYGQGDYEQYF. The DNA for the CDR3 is TGTGCCAGCAGCTACGGACAGGGAGACTACGAGCAGTACTTC.

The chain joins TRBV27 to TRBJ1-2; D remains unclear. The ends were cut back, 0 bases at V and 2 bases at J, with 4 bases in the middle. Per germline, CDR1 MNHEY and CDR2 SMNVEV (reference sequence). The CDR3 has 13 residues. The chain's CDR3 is CASSLSQNYGYTF. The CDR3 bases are TGTGCCAGCAGTTTATCACAGAACTATGGCTACACCTTC.

The CDR3 region has the DNA TGCGCCAGCAGCCAAGCCCCGCCAGAGGGTTACACTGAAGCTTTCTTT. Translation: CASSQAPPEGYTEAFF. The chain combines TRBV4-3 with TRBJ1-1; D not certain. Germline V gene sequence: CDR1 LGHNA, CDR2 YSLEER. The V gene lost 1 base and the J gene lost 3 bases, with 15 bases spanning the gap. The CDR3 covers 16 residues.

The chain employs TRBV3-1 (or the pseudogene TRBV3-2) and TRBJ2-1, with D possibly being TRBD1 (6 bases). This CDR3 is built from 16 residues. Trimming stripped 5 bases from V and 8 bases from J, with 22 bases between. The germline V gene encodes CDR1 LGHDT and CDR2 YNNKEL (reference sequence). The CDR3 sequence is CASSSRTGNFLYEQFF. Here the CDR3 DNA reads TGTGCCAGCAGCTCCCGAACAGGGAACTTTCTTTATGAGCAGTTCTTC.

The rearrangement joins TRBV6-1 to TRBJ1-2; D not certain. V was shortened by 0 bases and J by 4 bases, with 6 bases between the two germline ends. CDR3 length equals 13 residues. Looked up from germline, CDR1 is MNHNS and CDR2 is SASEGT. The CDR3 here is CASSEAGVYGYTF. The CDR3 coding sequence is TGTGCCAGCAGTGAAGCCGGGGTCTATGGCTACACCTTC.